This TCR beta chain emerged from a study of cytomegalovirus exposure and HLA in healthy donors. In the PCR, 60 Vbeta and 13 Jbeta primers were used. The data were produced by immunoSEQ multiplex PCR, yet TCRdb's version contains in-frame clones alone and is incomplete. Among fewer than 150,000 clones listed, roughly four fifths were seen once. This clone was counted only a few times. This CDR3 spans 16 amino acids. With V trimmed by 0 bases and J by 5 bases, 9 bases remained unmatched. Germline CDR1 and CDR2: SGHDT and YYEEEE. Sample: PBMCs. The clonotype originates from a human donor in good health. The V call is TRBV5-6, the J call TRBJ2-5, with TRBD2 matching over 8 bases. DNA for the CDR3: TGTGCCAGCAGCTTGGGGGTAGCGGGAACCTTGGAGACCCAGTACTTC. This gives the protein CASSLGVAGTLETQYF.